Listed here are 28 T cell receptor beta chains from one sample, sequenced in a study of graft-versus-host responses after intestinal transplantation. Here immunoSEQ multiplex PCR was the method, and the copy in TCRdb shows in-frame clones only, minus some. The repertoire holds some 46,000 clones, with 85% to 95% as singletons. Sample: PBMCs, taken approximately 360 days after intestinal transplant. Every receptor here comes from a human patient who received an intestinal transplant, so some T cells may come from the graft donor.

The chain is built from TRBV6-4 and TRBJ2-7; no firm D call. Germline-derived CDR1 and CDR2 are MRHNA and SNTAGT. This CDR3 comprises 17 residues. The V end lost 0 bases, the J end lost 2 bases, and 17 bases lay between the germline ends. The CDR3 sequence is CASSDSPGRRATYEQYF. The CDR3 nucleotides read TGTGCCAGCAGTGACTCCCCTGGGCGACGGGCGACCTACGAGCAGTACTTC.

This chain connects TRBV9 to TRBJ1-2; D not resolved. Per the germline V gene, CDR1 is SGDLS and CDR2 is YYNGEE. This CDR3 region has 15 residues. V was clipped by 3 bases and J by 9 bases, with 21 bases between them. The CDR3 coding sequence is TGTGCCAGCAGCGGAAGTCTTTACAAGATTCGTAGCTACACCTTC. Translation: CASSGSLYKIRSYTF.

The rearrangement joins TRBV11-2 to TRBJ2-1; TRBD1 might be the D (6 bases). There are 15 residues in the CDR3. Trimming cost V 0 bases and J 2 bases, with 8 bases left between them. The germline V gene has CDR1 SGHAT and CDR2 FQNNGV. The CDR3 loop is CASSLEWGPYNEQFF. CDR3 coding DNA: TGTGCCAGCAGCTTAGAGTGGGGGCCCTACAATGAGCAGTTCTTC.

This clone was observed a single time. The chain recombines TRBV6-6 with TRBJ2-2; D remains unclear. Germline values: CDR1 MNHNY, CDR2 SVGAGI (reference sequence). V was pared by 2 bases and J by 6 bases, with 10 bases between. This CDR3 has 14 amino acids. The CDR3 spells CASSYVHGAGELFF. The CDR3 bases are TGTGCCAGCAGTTACGTACATGGGGCCGGGGAGCTGTTTTTT.

The CDR3 sequence: CASSEGWKRSGGYSNQPQHF. The CDR3 nucleotides read TGTGCCAGCAGTGAAGGGTGGAAACGGAGCGGGGGCTATAGCAATCAGCCCCAGCATTTT. The gene calls are TRBV6-1 and TRBJ1-5, with D possibly being TRBD1 (6 bases). Germline V gives CDR1 MNHNS, CDR2 SASEGT. CDR3 length: 20 residues. V was shortened by 1 base and J by 0 bases, with 22 bases between the two germline ends.

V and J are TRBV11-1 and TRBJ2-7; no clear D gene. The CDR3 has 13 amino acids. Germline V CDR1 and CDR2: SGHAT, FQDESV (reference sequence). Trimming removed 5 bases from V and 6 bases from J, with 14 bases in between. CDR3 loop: CASSPTRVSEQYF. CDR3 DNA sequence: TGTGCCAGCAGCCCGACCCGTGTTTCCGAGCAGTACTTC.

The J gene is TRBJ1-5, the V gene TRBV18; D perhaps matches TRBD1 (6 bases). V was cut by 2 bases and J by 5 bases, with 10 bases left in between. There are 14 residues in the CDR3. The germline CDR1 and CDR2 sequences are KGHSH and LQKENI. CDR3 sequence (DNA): TGTGCCAGCTCACCATCTAGGGGGGATCAGCCCCAGCATTTT. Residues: CASSPSRGDQPQHF. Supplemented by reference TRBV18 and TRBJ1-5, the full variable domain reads NAGVMQNPRHLVRRRGQEARLRCSPMKGHSHVYWYRQLPEEGLKFMVYLQKENIIDESGMPKERFSAEFPKEGPSILRIQQVVRGDSAAYFCASSPSRGDQPQHFGDGTRLSIL.

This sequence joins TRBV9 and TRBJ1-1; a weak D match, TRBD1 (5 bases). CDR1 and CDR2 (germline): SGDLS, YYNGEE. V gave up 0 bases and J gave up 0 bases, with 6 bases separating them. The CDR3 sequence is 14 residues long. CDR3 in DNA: TGTGCCAGCAGCGTAGGGGGGATGAACACTGAAGCTTTCTTT. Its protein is CASSVGGMNTEAFF.

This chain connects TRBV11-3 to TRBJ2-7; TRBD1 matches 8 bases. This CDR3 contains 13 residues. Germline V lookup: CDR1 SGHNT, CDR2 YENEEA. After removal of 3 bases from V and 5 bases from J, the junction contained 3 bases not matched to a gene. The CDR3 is CASSLGTGDEQYF. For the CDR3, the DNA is TGTGCCAGCAGCTTGGGGACAGGTGACGAGCAGTACTTC.

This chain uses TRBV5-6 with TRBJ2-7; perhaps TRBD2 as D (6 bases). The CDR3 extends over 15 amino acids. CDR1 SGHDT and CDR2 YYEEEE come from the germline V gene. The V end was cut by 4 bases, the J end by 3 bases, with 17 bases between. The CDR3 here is CASSEGLRASYEQYF. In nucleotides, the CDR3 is TGTGCCAGCAGCGAGGGACTGAGGGCGAGCTACGAGCAGTACTTC.

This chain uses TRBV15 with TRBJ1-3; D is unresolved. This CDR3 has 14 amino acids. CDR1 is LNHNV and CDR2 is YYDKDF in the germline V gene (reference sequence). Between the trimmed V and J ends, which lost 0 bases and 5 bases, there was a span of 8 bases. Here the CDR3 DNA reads TGTGCCACCAGCAGAGAGGGTGGCAGAAACACCATATATTTT. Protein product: CATSREGGRNTIYF. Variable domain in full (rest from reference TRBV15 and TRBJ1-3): DAMVIQNPRYQVTQFGKPVTLSCSQTLNHNVMYWYQQKSSQAPKLLFHYYDKDFNNEADTPDNFQSRRPNTSFCFLDIRSPGLGDTAMYLCATSREGGRNTIYFGEGSWLTVV.

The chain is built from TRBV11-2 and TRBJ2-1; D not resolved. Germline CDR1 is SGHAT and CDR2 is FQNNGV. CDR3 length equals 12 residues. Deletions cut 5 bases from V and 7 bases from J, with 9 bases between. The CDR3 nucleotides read TGTGCCAGCAGCCCGCAAGTTAATGAGCAGTTCTTC. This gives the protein CASSPQVNEQFF.

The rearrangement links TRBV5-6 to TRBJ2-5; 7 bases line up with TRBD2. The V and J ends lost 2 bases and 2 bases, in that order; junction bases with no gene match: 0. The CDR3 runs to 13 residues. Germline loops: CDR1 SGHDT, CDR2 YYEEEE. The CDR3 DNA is TGTGCCAGCAGCTTCGGGGGGCAAGAGACCCAGTACTTC. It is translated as CASSFGGQETQYF.

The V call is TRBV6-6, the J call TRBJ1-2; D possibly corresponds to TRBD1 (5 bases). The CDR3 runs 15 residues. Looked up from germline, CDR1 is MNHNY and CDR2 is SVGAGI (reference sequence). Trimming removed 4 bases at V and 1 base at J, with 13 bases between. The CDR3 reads CASSFSNRINYGYTF. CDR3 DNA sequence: TGTGCCAGCAGTTTTTCCAACAGGATTAACTATGGCTACACCTTC.

The CDR3 region is CASSLARNGAVSTDTQYF. In DNA form, the CDR3 reads TGTGCCAGCAGCCTCGCTAGAAACGGGGCCGTTAGCACAGATACGCAGTATTTT. The gene calls are TRBV7-9 and TRBJ2-3, with D perhaps being TRBD1 or TRBD2 (5 bases each). Looked up from germline, CDR1 is SEHNR and CDR2 is FQNEAQ (reference sequence). V lost 5 bases, J lost 0 bases, and 21 bases lay in between. The CDR3 consists of 18 residues.

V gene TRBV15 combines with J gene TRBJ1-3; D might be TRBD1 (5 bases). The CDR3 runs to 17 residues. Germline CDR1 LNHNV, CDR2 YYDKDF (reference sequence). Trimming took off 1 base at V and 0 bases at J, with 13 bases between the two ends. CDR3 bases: TGTGCCACCAGCAGAGGGCTAACAGGACCCTCTGGAAACACCATATATTTT. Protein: CATSRGLTGPSGNTIYF.

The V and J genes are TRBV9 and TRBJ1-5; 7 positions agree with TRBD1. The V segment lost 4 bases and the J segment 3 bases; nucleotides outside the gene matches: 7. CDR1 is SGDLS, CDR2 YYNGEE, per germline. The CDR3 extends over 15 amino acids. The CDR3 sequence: CASSPEGQLNQPQHF. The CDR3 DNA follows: TGTGCCAGCAGCCCCGAGGGACAGCTCAATCAGCCCCAGCATTTT.

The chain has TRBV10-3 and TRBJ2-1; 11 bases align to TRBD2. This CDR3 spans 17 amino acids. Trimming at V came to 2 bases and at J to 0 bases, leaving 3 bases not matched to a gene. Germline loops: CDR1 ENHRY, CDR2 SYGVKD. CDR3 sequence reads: CAISEASGGISYNEQFF. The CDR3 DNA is TGTGCCATCAGTGAGGCTAGCGGGGGGATCTCCTACAATGAGCAGTTCTTC.

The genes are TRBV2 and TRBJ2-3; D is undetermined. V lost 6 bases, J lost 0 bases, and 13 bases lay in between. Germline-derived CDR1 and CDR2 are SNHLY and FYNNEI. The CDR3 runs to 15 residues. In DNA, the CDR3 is TGTGCCAGCAGCCTCGCAGCTACTAGCACAGATACGCAGTATTTT. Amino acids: CASSLAATSTDTQYF.

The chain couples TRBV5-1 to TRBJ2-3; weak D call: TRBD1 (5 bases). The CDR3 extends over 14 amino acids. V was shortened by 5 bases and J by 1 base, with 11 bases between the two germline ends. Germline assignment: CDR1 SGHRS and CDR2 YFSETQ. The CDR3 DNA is TGCGCCAGCAGTTTATCGACAGGCACAGATACGCAGTATTTT. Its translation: CASSLSTGTDTQYF.

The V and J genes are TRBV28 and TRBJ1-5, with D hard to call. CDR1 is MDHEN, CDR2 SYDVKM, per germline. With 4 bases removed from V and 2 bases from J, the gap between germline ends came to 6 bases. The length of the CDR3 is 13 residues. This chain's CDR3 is CASSSQGNQPQHF. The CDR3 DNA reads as TGTGCCAGCAGTTCCCAGGGCAATCAGCCCCAGCATTTT.

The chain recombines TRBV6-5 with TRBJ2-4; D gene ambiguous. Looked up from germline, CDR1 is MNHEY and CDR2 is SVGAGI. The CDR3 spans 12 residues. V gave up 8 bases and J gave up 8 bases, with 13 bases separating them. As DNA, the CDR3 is TGTGCCAGCGCAGCCAGTTGGGACATTCAGTACTTC. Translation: CASAASWDIQYF.

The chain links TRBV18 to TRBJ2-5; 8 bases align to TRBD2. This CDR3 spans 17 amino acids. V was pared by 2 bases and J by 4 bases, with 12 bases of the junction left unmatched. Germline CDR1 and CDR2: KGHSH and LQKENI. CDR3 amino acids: CASSPKDGPSGLETQYF. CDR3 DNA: TGTGCCAGCTCACCAAAGGATGGGCCTAGCGGGTTAGAGACCCAGTACTTC.

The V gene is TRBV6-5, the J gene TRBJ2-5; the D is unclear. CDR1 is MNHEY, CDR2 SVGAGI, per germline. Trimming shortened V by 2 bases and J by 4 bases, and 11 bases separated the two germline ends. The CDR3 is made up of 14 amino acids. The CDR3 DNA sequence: TGTGCCAGCAGTTACGCGGCCAGATCAGAGACCCAGTACTTC. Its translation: CASSYAARSETQYF.

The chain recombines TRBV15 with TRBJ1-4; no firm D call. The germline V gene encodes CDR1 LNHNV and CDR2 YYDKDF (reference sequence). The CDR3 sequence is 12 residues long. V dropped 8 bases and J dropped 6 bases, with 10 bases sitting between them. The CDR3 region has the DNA TGTGCCACCTTGGGAGAAGATGAAAAACTGTTTTTT. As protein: CATLGEDEKLFF.

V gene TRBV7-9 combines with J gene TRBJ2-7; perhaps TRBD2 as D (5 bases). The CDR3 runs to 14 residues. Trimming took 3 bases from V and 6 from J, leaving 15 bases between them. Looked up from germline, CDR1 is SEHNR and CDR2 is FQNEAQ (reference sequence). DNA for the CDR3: TGTGCCAGCAGCTTCGGGATGTTCACTAGCGAGCAGTACTTC. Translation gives CASSFGMFTSEQYF. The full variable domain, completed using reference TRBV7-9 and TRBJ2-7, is DTGVSQNPRHKITKRGQNVTFRCDPISEHNRLYWYRQTLGQGPEFLTYFQNEAQLEKSRLLSDRFSAERPKGSFSTLEIQRTEQGDSAMYLCASSFGMFTSEQYFGPGTRLTVT.

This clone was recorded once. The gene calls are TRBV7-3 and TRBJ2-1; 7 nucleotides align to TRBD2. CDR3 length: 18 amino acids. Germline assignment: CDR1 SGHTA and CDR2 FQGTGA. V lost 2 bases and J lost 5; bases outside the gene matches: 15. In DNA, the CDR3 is TGTGCCAGCAGCTTATGGGCTAGCGGCAACCCCAAGGACAATGAGCAGTTCTTC. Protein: CASSLWASGNPKDNEQFF. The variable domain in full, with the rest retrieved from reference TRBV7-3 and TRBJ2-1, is GAGVSQTPSNKVTEKGKYVELRCDPISGHTALYWYRQSLGQGPEFLIYFQGTGAADDSGLPNDRFFAVRPEGSVSTLKIQRTERGDSAVYLCASSLWASGNPKDNEQFFGPGTRLTVL.

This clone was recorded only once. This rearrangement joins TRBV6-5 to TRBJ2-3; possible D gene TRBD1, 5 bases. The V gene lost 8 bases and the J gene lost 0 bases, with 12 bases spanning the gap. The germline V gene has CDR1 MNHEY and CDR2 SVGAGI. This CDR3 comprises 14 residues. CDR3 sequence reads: CASAIRESTDTQYF. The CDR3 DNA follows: TGTGCCAGCGCAATCAGGGAAAGCACAGATACGCAGTATTTT.